This TCR beta chain was identified in a study of cytotoxic CD8 clonotypes in ibrutinib-treated CLL. Study summary: Responses: about 25 partial, 2 complete; after median approximately 67 months, around 15 stayed remitted, around twelve progressed. The taking of response samples occurred after a median about 13 months of treatment, with a range of 6 to 36.

Deep sequencing aimed at 1 in 200,000 to 1 in 1 million T cells' resolution. The table came from immunoSEQ multiplex PCR; TCRdb's copy has only in-frame clones and leaves some out. The sample includes approximately 200,000 clones, 72% seen only once; the top ten take about an eighth. Trimming stripped 6 bases from V and 1 base from J, with 18 bases between. The CDR3 runs 16 residues. Germline CDR1 reads LNHDA; CDR2 reads SQIVND (reference sequence). The study, taken as a whole, reports: Clonality went up at the time of ibrutinib response, stayed stable in sustained remission, and later dropped back toward its baseline level at progression.

With respect to this clone: Its antigen is as yet unknown.

The TCR originated in a human donor with chronic lymphocytic leukemia. The rearrangement uses TRBV19 and TRBJ1-1; D not resolved. The sample in question was PBMCs, obtained after 24 months of ibrutinib treatment. The CDR3 DNA is TGTGCCAGTAGCAACGACCCACAGACTACGAACACTGAAGCTTTCTTT. It encodes CASSNDPQTTNTEAFF.